Detailed here is one T cell receptor beta chain. Its antigen remains unknown. The data belong to a study of blood T cells in healthy people across ages. Study-level results: The authors considered diversity estimates from one million T cells to be underestimates.

CDR3 length: 17 residues. V was clipped by 3 bases and J by 11 bases, with 29 bases between them. The germline CDR1 and CDR2 sequences are DFQATT and SNEGSKA (reference sequence). Next came a second PCR, run for about 7 to 12 cycles, which used a sample-barcoded 5' primer along with a J-beta primer mix. TCRdb recomputed calls from the 5' RACE reads with MiXCR, one row per CDR3 protein. The sample lists about 670,000 distinct CDR3 sequences, over 40% occurring once. Ranging in age from about 6 to 95, the donors were healthy Caucasian individuals from Russia. This TCR was sampled from a man at least 80 years old in good health. Sequenced input: blood. This sequence joins TRBV20-1 and TRBJ1-5; D remains unclear. DNA for the CDR3: TGCAGTGCTAGTTTAATAGGGCGCCTCAATTATGGGTCGGCCCAGCATTTT. Translating gives CSASLIGRLNYGSAQHF.